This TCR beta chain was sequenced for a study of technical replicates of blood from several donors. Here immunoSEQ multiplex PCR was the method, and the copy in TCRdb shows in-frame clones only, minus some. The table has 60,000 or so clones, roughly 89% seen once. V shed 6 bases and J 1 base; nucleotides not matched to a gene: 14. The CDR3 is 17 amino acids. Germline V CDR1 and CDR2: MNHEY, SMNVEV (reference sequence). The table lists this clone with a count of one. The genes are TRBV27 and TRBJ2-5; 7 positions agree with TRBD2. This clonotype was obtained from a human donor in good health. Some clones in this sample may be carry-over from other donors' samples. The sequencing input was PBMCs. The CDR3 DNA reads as TGTGCCAGCAGCCCGCGGTACGGGGCGGGAGCCCAAGAGACCCAGTACTTC. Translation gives CASSPRYGAGAQETQYF.